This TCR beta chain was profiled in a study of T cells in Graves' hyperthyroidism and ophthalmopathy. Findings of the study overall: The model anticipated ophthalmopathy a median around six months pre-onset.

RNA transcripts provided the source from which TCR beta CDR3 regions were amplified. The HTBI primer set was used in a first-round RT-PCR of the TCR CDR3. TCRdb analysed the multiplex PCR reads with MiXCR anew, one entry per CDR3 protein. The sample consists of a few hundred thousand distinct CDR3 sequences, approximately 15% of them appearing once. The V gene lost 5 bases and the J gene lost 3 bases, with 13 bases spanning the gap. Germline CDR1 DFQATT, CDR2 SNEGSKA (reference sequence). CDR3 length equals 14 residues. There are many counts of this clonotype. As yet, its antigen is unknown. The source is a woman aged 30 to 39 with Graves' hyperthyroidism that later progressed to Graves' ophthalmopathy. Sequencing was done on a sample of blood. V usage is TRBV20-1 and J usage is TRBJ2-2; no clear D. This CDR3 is CSAPPRVDTGELFF. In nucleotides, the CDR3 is TGCAGTGCTCCCCCTCGAGTAGACACCGGGGAGCTGTTTTTT.